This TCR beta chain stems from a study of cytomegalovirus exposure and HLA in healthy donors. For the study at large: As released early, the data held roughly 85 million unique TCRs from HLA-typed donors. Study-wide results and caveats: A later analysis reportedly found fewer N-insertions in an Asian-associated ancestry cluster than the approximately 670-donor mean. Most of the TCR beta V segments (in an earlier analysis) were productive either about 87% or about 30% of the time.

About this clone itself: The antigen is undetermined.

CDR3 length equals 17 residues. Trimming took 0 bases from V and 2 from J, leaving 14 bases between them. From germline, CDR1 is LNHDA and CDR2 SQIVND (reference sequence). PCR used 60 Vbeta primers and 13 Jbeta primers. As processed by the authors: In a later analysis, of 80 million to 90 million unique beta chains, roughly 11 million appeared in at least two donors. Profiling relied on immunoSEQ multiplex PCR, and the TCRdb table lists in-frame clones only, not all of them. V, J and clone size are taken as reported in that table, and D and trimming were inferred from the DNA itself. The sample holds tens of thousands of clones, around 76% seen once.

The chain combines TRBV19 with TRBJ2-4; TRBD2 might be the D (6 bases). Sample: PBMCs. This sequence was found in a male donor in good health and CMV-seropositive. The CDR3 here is CASSIEGRDFTKNIQYF. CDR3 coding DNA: TGTGCCAGTAGTATAGAGGGGCGGGACTTTACCAAAAACATTCAGTACTTC.